This TCR beta chain stems from a study of blood T cell repertoires in COVID-19 (dated by TCRdb to about 2020). For the wider study: Samples from collaborators originated in the United States, Italy and Spain and spanned both the acute and convalescent phases of COVID-19. The material from the prospective study consisted of cDNA or gDNA derived from T cells, B-cell-depleted T cells, or PBMCs. Sample metadata almost always included a de-identified subject ID, COVID-19 status, age in years and sex. Where available, HLA class I and class II types were obtained from metadata supplied by the sample provider rather than from assay-based typing. Subjects who had been exposed to COVID-19, were actively infected with it, or had recovered from it provided the deeply sampled blood TCRbeta repertoires that made up the dataset. Samples came from the ongoing ImmuneRACE study (first 160 participants) plus 1,254 subjects from 6 global collaborators. The repertoires were released in a freely available public database meant as a resource for research on the immune response to SARS-CoV-2.

Remarks on this clone: Its specific antigen is unknown. It has no much larger one-base neighbor in the sample; base qualities were not kept.

Whole blood was collected in K2EDTA tubes by collaborating institutions according to the institutions' own protocols. Collaborator samples were shipped for TCRbeta analysis as frozen whole blood, isolated PBMCs, or DNA extracted from either sample type. Results and caveats for the whole study, not just this receptor: The amount of clinical and demographic metadata varied by source and participant and was provided uncurated.

V is pared back by 3 bases and J by 0 bases, with 9 bases lying between the germline termini. The CDR3 goes from the cysteine to the phenylalanine over 15 residues. The DNA shown is the 45-base CDR3, in frame from base 1. As encoded in the germline V gene, CDR1 is SGHAT while CDR2 is FQNNGV. TCRbeta CDR3 regions were amplified from genomic DNA using the immunoSEQ Assay, a bias-controlled multiplex PCR. The original methods were these. The number of nucleated cells in each sample was estimated from the amplification of reference gene primers within the assay. To quantify the absolute abundance of each unique TCRbeta CDR3 rearrangement, sequence reads were collapsed and filtered. For each sample, productive Simpson clonality was calculated as the square root of Simpson's diversity index over productive rearrangements. TCRdb took over this immuneACCESS table, retaining in-frame rearrangements with V and J assigned. Such tables are incomplete; in checked studies, under half of the missing clones stem from an unresolved V gene, and the remainder is unexplained. Clone size and V and J calls were adopted from that table, with D and trimming inferred from the DNA. The sample records approximately 280,000 clones, 75% to 85% of which are singletons. Clones ranked in the top ten supply less than 6.5% of the sample.

The sequenced material came from peripheral blood. The TCR was taken from a man aged 50 to 59 with active or convalescent COVID-19. Recombination linked TRBV11-2 to TRBJ1-5, with a weak D call of TRBD1 (5 bases match). The CDR3 reads as follows: CASSLKGRSNQPQHF. The DNA sequence is given as TGTGCCAGCAGCTTGAAGGGGCGTAGCAATCAGCCCCAGCATTTT.